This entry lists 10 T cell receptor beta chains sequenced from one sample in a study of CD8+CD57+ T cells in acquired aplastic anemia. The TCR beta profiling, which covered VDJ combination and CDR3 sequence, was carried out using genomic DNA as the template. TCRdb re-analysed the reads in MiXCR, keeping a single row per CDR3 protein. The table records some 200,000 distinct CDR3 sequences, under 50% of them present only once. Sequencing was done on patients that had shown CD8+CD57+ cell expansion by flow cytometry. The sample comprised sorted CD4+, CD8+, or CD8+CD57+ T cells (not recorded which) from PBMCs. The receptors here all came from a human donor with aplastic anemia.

The chain's CDR3 is CSAVDGDVAGQPQHF. In DNA, the CDR3 is TGCAGTGCTGTCGACGGGGACGTCGCAGGGCAGCCCCAGCATTTT. The chain employs TRBV20-1 and TRBJ1-5; D is possibly TRBD1 (5 bases). CDR1 and CDR2 (germline): DFQATT, SNEGSKA (reference sequence). The CDR3 is 15 residues long. Trimming removed 5 bases from V and 7 bases from J, with 21 bases in between.

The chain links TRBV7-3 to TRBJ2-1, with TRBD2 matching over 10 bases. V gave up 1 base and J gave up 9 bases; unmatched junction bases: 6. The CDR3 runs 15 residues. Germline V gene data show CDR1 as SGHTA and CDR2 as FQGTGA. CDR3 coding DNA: TGTGCCAGCAGCTTAATCGAGCGGGGGGGAGGTGAGCAGTTCTTC. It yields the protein CASSLIERGGGEQFF.

CDR3 in amino acids: CASSVGGQTNTGELFF. In DNA, the CDR3 is TGTGCCAGCAGCGTGGGGGGACAGACGAACACCGGGGAGCTGTTTTTT. The chain combines TRBV5-4 with TRBJ2-2; D possibly corresponds to TRBD1 (7 bases). The CDR3 has 16 amino acids. The germline V and J ends were trimmed by 4 bases and 0 bases, with 13 bases remaining between them. In germline, CDR1 is SGHNT, CDR2 YYREEE (reference sequence).

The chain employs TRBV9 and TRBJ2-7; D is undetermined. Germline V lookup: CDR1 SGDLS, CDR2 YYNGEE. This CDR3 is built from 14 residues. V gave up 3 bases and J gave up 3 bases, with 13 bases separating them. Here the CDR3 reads CASSERTAYYEQYF. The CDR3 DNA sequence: TGTGCCAGCAGCGAAAGGACGGCTTACTACGAGCAGTACTTC.

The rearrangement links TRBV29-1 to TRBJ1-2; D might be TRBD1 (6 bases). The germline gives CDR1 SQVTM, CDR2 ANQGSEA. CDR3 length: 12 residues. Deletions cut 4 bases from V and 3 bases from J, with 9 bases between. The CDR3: CSVGEGDYGYTF. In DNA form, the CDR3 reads TGCAGCGTTGGAGAGGGGGACTATGGCTACACCTTC.

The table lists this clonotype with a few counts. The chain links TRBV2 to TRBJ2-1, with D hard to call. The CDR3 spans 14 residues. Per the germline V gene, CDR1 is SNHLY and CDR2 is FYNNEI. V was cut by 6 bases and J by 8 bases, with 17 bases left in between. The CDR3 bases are TGTGCCAGCAGGGAGAGTAGGCAGTGGGATGAGCAGTTCTTC. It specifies CASRESRQWDEQFF. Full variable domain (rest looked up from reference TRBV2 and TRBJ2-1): EPEVTQTPSHQVTQMGQEVILRCVPISNHLYFYWYRQILGQKVEFLVSFYNNEISEKSEIFDDQFSVERPDGSNFTLKIRSTKLEDSAMYFCASRESRQWDEQFFGPGTRLTVL.

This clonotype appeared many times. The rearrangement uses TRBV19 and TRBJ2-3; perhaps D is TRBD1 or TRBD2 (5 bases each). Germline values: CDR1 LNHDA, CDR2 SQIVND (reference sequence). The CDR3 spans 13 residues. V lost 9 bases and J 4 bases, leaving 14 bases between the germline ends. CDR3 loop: CASSRGLSDTQYF. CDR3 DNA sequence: TGTGCCAGCTCGAGGGGCCTCTCAGATACGCAGTATTTT.

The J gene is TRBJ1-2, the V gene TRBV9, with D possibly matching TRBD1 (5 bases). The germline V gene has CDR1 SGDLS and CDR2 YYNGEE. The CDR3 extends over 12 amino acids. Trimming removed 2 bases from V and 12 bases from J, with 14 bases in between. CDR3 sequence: CASSVEGRRNTF. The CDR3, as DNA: TGTGCCAGCAGCGTGGAGGGGAGGAGAAACACCTTC.

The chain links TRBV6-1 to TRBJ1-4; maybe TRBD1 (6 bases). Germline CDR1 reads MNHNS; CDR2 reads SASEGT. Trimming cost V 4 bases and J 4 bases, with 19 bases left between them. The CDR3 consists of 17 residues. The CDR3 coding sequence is TGTGCCAGCAGTGCCACCGGTTACAGGGCGCGTAATGAAAAACTGTTTTTT. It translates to CASSATGYRARNEKLFF.

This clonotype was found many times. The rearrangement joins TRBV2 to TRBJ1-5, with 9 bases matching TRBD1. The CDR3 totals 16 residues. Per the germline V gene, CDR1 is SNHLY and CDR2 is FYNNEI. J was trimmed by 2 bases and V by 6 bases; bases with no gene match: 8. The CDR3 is CASSPTGGLRNQPQHF. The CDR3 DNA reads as TGTGCCAGCAGCCCTACAGGGGGCTTGCGCAATCAGCCCCAGCATTTT.